This TCR beta chain is from a study of T-cell reconstitution after alpha-beta-depleted transplantation in children (dated by TCRdb to 2016 to 2018). A note on the overall study: T-cell immune reconstitution after TCRalphabeta/CD19-depleted allogeneic hematopoietic cell transplantation in children was quantitatively tracked in the study by means of TCR repertoire profiling. What the study reported, not specific to this receptor: About two months after transplant, the apparently early recovery of alphabetaT-cell counts reportedly depended on just several hundred clones that had expanded rapidly and came from non-depleted graft cells. The high TCRbeta diversity at day 60 in some patients was ascribed to recipient T cells and intrathymic progenitors that had survived conditioning. The frequencies of hyperexpanded clones fell over the following months, and after one year, T-cell counts and TCRbeta diversity were mostly attributed to newly produced T cells.

The CDR3 runs 13 amino acids, cysteine and phenylalanine included. Only CDR3 DNA remains: 39 bases, in frame from the first base. V is reduced by 3 bases and J by 8 bases, leaving a spacing of 11 bases between them. Per the germline V gene, ENHRY is the CDR1 and SYGVKD is the CDR2. This clonotype occurred many times. Its antigen has not been determined. It has no much larger one-base neighbor in the sample; base qualities were not kept. The treatment or condition label, read with the paper, signifies: allogeneic hematopoietic cell transplantation with graft depleted of TCRalphabeta T cells and CD19 B cells. The children who served as transplant recipients had been given grafts of TCRalphabeta/CD19-depleted allogeneic hematopoietic cells. Library creation used PCR. This sample was sequenced with an Illumina HiSeq 2500. Molecular barcoding was employed in the preparation of TCR libraries, with unique molecular identifiers being used to normalize TCRbeta repertoire quantification. Starting from the raw public reads, TCRdb applied fastp trimming at Q25, assembled clones with MiXCR and retained in-frame beta chains. A single entry per CDR3 protein holds the most common genes and DNA from its merged rows. This sample is represented by 250,000 to 300,000 distinct CDR3 sequences; around 7.1% of them were singletons. Clones ranked in the top ten supply about 8.2% of the sample.

The rearrangement joined TRBV10-3 to TRBJ1-3; the D region possibly corresponds to TRBD1 (5 bases align). The receptor's source is a female patient younger than 10 who had a stem cell transplant for Fanconi anemia, so the T cells may come from the graft donor. Sample: peripheral blood, taken 360 days after TCRalphabeta/CD19-depleted stem cell transplant. The CDR3 region: CAISERGEYTIYF. The DNA reads TGTGCCATCAGTGAAAGAGGGGAGTACACCATATATTTT.